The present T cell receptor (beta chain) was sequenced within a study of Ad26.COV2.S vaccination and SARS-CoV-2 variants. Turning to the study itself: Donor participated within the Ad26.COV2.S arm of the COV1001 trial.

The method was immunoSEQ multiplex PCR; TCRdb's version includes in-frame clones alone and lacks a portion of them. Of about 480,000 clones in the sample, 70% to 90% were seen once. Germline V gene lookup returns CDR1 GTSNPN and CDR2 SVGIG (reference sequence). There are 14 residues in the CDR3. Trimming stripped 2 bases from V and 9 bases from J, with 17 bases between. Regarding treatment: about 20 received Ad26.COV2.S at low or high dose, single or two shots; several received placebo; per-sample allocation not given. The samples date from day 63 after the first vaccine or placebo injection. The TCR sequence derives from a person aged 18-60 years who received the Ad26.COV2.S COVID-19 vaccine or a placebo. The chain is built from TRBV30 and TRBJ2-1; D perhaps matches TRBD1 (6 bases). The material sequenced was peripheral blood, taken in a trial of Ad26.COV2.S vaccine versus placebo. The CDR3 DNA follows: TGTGCCTGGAGTACAGGGTTGCTGTGGGGTGAGCAGTTCTTC. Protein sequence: CAWSTGLLWGEQFF.